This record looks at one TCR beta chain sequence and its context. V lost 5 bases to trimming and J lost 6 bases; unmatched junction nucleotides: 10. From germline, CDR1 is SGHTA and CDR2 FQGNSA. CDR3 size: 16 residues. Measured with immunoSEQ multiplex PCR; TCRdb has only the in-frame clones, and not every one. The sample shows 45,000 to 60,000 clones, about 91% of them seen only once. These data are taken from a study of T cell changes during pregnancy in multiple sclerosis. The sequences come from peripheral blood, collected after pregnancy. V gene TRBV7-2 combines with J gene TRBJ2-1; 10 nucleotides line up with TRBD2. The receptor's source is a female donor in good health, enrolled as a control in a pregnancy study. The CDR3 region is CASSPQPGLASNEQFF. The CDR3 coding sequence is TGTGCCAGCAGCCCCCAACCGGGACTAGCGAGCAATGAGCAGTTCTTC.